Each of the 10 T cell receptor beta chains below was sequenced from the same sample in a study of blood T cell repertoires in COVID-19. Method: immunoSEQ multiplex PCR; TCRdb's copy keeps in-frame clones and lacks some. The data show 350,000 to 400,000 clones, 70% to 90% seen once. The sequenced sample was PBMCs or T cells enriched from blood (not recorded which). All receptors derive from a young woman with acute COVID-19.

The J gene is TRBJ2-5, the V gene TRBV7-2; a weak D match, TRBD1 (6 bases). V was pared by 5 bases and J by 5 bases, with 15 bases between. There are 14 residues in the CDR3. Germline CDR1 and CDR2: SGHTA and FQGNSA. The CDR3 is CASSPYRAGETQYF. CDR3 DNA sequence: TGTGCCAGCAGCCCTTACAGGGCCGGTGAGACCCAGTACTTC.

J is TRBJ2-5 and V is TRBV11-2; the match to TRBD1 covers 7 bases. CDR1 is SGHAT and CDR2 is FQNNGV in the germline V gene. V lost 2 bases and J lost 9; bases outside the gene matches: 0. This CDR3 spans 11 amino acids. CDR3 sequence: CASSLQGAQYF. CDR3 nucleotide sequence: TGTGCCAGCAGCTTACAGGGGGCCCAGTACTTC.

This chain connects TRBV10-3 to TRBJ1-2; 11 nucleotides agree with TRBD1. The CDR3 runs 16 residues. The germline CDR1 and CDR2 sequences are ENHRY and SYGVKD. J lost 6 bases, V lost 2 bases, and 8 bases had no gene match. Here the CDR3 reads CAISERGGQGVHGYTF. For the CDR3, the DNA is TGTGCCATCAGTGAGAGAGGGGGACAGGGGGTCCATGGCTACACCTTC.

This clone was found once. The chain's CDR3 is CASSSVAESSYEQYF. The CDR3, as DNA: TGTGCCAGCTCAAGTGTTGCGGAGAGCTCCTACGAGCAGTACTTC. The gene calls are TRBV18 and TRBJ2-7; D is ambiguous. Germline V CDR1 and CDR2: KGHSH, LQKENI. This CDR3 spans 15 amino acids. Deletions cut 5 bases from V and 0 bases from J, with 14 bases between.

The chain couples TRBV19 to TRBJ1-3; 7 bases line up with TRBD1. This CDR3 is built from 14 residues. Germline V CDR1 and CDR2: LNHDA, SQIVND (reference sequence). V lost 7 bases, J lost 4 bases, and 7 bases stayed unmatched. The DNA for the CDR3 is TGTGCCAGTAATCGCCGGGACAGAGGAAACACCATATATTTT. Amino acid sequence: CASNRRDRGNTIYF.

The genes are TRBV24-1 and TRBJ1-1; D is undetermined. This CDR3 spans 16 amino acids. Germline lookup yields CDR1 KGHDR and CDR2 SFDVKD. V gave up 5 bases and J gave up 3 bases, with 18 bases separating them. CDR3 in DNA: TGTGCCACCAGTGGAGGTTTCGGCAGCGGGGACACTGAAGCTTTCTTT. It specifies CATSGGFGSGDTEAFF.

The CDR3 DNA reads as TGTGCCAGCAATGACAGGGCGGTGCAGCCCCAGCATTTT. Protein sequence: CASNDRAVQPQHF. This chain uses TRBV2 with TRBJ1-5; 7 positions agree with TRBD1. The CDR3 extends over 13 amino acids. The V gene's germline CDR1 is SNHLY and CDR2 FYNNEI. With V trimmed by 7 bases and J by 7 bases, 7 bases remained unmatched.

The chain couples TRBV30 to TRBJ1-3; D ambiguous. The CDR3 covers 16 residues. V was pared by 3 bases and J by 7 bases, with 22 bases between. Germline CDR1 is GTSNPN and CDR2 is SVGIG (reference sequence). The CDR3, as DNA: TGTGCCTGGAGAGATACTAGGTCTTCCTCGCGCAACACCATATATTTT. It translates to CAWRDTRSSSRNTIYF.

The rearrangement uses TRBV28 and TRBJ1-3; 7 nucleotides line up with TRBD1. J gave up 4 bases and V 8 bases, and 5 bases lay outside the gene matches. The CDR3 is made up of 13 amino acids. Germline CDR1 is MDHEN and CDR2 is SYDVKM. The CDR3 DNA is TGTGCCAGCCAACCGGGACAGGGAAACACCATATATTTT. Its protein product is CASQPGQGNTIYF.

The J gene is TRBJ2-7, the V gene TRBV7-9, with D possibly being TRBD2 (6 bases). This CDR3 contains 13 residues. V was trimmed by 7 bases and J by 9 bases, leaving 19 bases between them. In germline, CDR1 is SEHNR, CDR2 FQNEAQ (reference sequence). The CDR3 DNA sequence: TGTGCCAGCACCCTGGGGGGTGCCTTGGGGCAGTACTTC. Protein product: CASTLGGALGQYF.